This TCR beta chain originates from a study of T-cell memory formation after mild COVID-19. MiXCR, run by TCRdb on the 5' RACE reads, gives a single entry per CDR3 protein. The table lists 470,000 or so distinct CDR3 sequences, roughly 18% of them singletons, with approximately 13% in the top ten. This CDR3 spans 15 amino acids. V dropped 2 bases and J dropped 11; count of bases not matched to a gene: 15. Germline assignment: CDR1 GTSNPN and CDR2 SVGIG (reference sequence). This clonotype was seen many times. V gene TRBV30 combines with J gene TRBJ2-7, with 10 nucleotides matching TRBD2. The material sequenced was PBMCs or a T cell subset sorted from them (not recorded which). The origin of this receptor is an adult woman who had mild COVID-19 (a few samples of this study predate the infection). Cell type and time point are not known. Written as DNA, the CDR3 is TGTGCCTGGAGTCCGAGACTAGCGGGCCAGGGGTTGGAGTACTTC. It encodes CAWSPRLAGQGLEYF.